The subject of this entry is one TCR beta chain. These data originate in a study of blood T cell repertoires in COVID-19. Study summary: Material from acute and convalescent COVID-19 was sourced from the United States, Italy and Spain. The analysed material was cDNA or gDNA that came from T cells, B-cell-depleted T cells, or PBMCs.

V lost 0 bases to trimming and J lost 5 bases, with 21 bases between them. The CDR3 extends over 18 amino acids. Germline CDR1 and CDR2: SGHDN and FVKESK. Original handling: Using reference gene primer amplification, nucleated cell counts were estimated. Method: immunoSEQ multiplex PCR; TCRdb's copy keeps in-frame clones and lacks some. V, J and clone size derive from that table, while D and trimming were established from the DNA sequence. In the table there are approximately 200,000 clones, around 79% of which are singletons. The gene calls are TRBV14 and TRBJ2-3; maybe TRBD2 (6 bases). The material sequenced was peripheral blood. The clonotype originates from a woman in her 50s with acute or convalescent COVID-19. The CDR3 is CASSQEMLAGSPQDTQYF. DNA of the CDR3: TGTGCCAGCAGCCAAGAGATGTTGGCGGGAAGTCCCCAAGATACGCAGTATTTT.